The 20 T cell receptor beta chains in this list originate from one sample, sequenced in a study of blood T cell repertoires in COVID-19 (dated by TCRdb to about 2020). Libraries came from the immunoSEQ multiplex PCR assay. TCRdb took this table from immuneACCESS and kept in-frame rearrangements with V and J called. Such tables lack part of the clones; where checked against another copy, unresolved V genes explain under half of the gap, and the rest is unexplained. The sample table contains about 260,000 clones; only one count was recorded for over 80% of them. The leading ten clones occupy about 1.5% of the sample. The sample comprised peripheral blood. The origin of the receptors is a middle-aged woman who had recovered from COVID-19.

The J gene is TRBJ1-3, the V gene TRBV28; D is uncertain. V was clipped by 6 bases and J by 2 bases, with 11 bases between them. The CDR3 consists of 14 residues. The germline V gene has CDR1 MDHEN and CDR2 SYDVKM. The CDR3 DNA is TGTGCCAGCAGCCTTTGGGAGCCTGGAAACACCATATATTTT. Its translation is CASSLWEPGNTIYF. The complete variable domain, with remaining parts taken from reference TRBV28 and TRBJ1-3, reads DVKVTQSSRYLVKRTGEKVFLECVQDMDHENMFWYRQDPGLGLRLIYFSYDVKMKEKGDIPEGYSVSREKKERFSLILESASTNQTSMYLCASSLWEPGNTIYFGEGSWLTVV.

V and J are TRBV2 and TRBJ2-2; D perhaps matches TRBD1 (6 bases). Trimming cost V 6 bases and J 2 bases, with 13 bases left between them. Germline CDR1 is SNHLY and CDR2 is FYNNEI. This CDR3 is built from 15 residues. The CDR3 region has the DNA TGTGCCAGCAGCCCGGGACAAGCTAACACCGGGGAGCTGTTTTTT. The encoded protein is CASSPGQANTGELFF.

The chain carries TRBV5-1 and TRBJ2-2; 7 positions match TRBD2. Per the germline V gene, CDR1 is SGHRS and CDR2 is YFSETQ. The CDR3 contains 15 residues. The J segment lost 7 bases and the V segment lost 3 bases, leaving 9 bases of the junction unmatched. The CDR3 reads CASSSLPTSDGELFF. In DNA, the CDR3 is TGCGCCAGCAGCTCCTTACCTACTAGCGACGGGGAGCTGTTTTTT.

The rearrangement joins TRBV28 to TRBJ1-2, with 10 nucleotides matching TRBD1. The CDR3 runs 14 residues. J gave up 7 bases and V 6 bases, and 8 bases lay outside the gene matches. Germline CDR1 MDHEN, CDR2 SYDVKM. The CDR3 DNA reads as TGTGCCAGCAGCCCGCTCGGACAGGGGGTTGGCTACACCTTC. Protein: CASSPLGQGVGYTF.

The CDR3 is CASSPLLGHSYEQYF. CDR3 DNA: TGTGCCAGCAGCCCCTTGTTGGGCCACTCCTACGAGCAGTACTTC. The chain couples TRBV11-3 to TRBJ2-7, with D hard to call. Trimming left V 5 bases short and J 0 bases short, with 14 bases between. There are 15 residues in the CDR3. Germline V gene data show CDR1 as SGHNT and CDR2 as YENEEA.

The chain joins TRBV3-1 (or the pseudogene TRBV3-2) to TRBJ2-4, with D perhaps matching TRBD1 (5 bases). CDR3 length: 17 residues. Germline CDR1 LGHDT, CDR2 YNNKEL (reference sequence). V lost 5 bases to trimming and J lost 0 bases, with 17 bases between them. CDR3 amino acids: CASSSPDRALAKNIQYF. The CDR3 nucleotides read TGTGCCAGCAGCTCCCCCGACAGAGCCCTAGCCAAAAACATTCAGTACTTC.

Of note for this clone: Other DNA sequences in the sample encode the same CDR3. The gene calls are TRBV11-2 and TRBJ1-1, with unresolved D. The V gene's germline CDR1 is SGHAT and CDR2 FQNNGV. With 3 bases removed from V and 1 base from J, the gap between germline ends came to 6 bases. The CDR3 length is 13 residues. DNA for the CDR3: TGTGCCAGCAGCTTGCGGGAGAACACTGAAGCTTTCTTT. It specifies CASSLRENTEAFF. Filled out from reference TRBV11-2 and TRBJ1-1, the complete variable domain reads EAGVAQSPRYKIIEKRQSVAFWCNPISGHATLYWYQQILGQGPKLLIQFQNNGVVDDSQLPKDRFSAERLKGVDSTLKIQPAKLEDSAVYLCASSLRENTEAFFGQGTRLTVV.

Of note for this clone: One base away lies a much larger clone, so this may be a sequencing read error. The chain recombines TRBV6-5 with TRBJ1-5; D unclear. This CDR3 spans 12 amino acids. CDR1 is MNHEY and CDR2 is SVGAGI in the germline V gene. Between the trimmed V and J ends, which lost 6 bases and 4 bases, there was a span of 7 bases. The CDR3 here is CASSFRNQPQHF. DNA for the CDR3: TGTGCCAGCAGCTTCAGGAATCAGCCCCAGCATTTT.

The CDR3 spells CASSLGLARVKSYEQYF. The CDR3 DNA sequence: TGTGCCAGCAGCTTAGGGCTAGCAAGGGTGAAGAGCTACGAGCAGTACTTC. The chain has TRBV7-9 and TRBJ2-7; perhaps TRBD2 as D (5 bases). In germline, CDR1 is SEHNR, CDR2 FQNEAQ (reference sequence). The CDR3 is made up of 17 amino acids. Trimming took off 1 base at V and 3 bases at J, with 19 bases between the two ends.

In its sample, this clone was seen once. This rearrangement joins TRBV5-6 to TRBJ1-6; D not certain. The V end lost 4 bases, the J end lost 6 bases, and 14 bases lay between the germline ends. Germline loops: CDR1 SGHDT, CDR2 YYEEEE. This CDR3 is built from 15 residues. The CDR3 DNA sequence: TGTGCCAGCAGCGTGCGGGATCACGGTAATTCACCCCTCCACTTT. Translation gives CASSVRDHGNSPLHF.

For the CDR3, the DNA is TGTGCCAGCAGCCCACGCGCTACAGGGTTCAATCAGCCCCAGCATTTT. Translated: CASSPRATGFNQPQHF. V usage is TRBV5-5 and J usage is TRBJ1-5, with D maybe TRBD1 (6 bases). Germline CDR1 and CDR2: SGHKS and YYEKEE (reference sequence). CDR3 size: 16 residues. Trimming cost V 4 bases and J 3 bases, with 17 bases left between them. Using reference TRBV5-5 and TRBJ1-5 for the parts outside the CDR3, the full variable domain is DAGVTQSPTHLIKTRGQQVTLRCSPISGHKSVSWYQQVLGQGPQFIFQYYEKEERGRGNFPDRFSARQFPNYSSELNVNALLLGDSALYLCASSPRATGFNQPQHFGDGTRLSIL.

V gene TRBV28 combines with J gene TRBJ1-1; 7 positions agree with TRBD1. This CDR3 is built from 16 residues. V was pared by 2 bases and J by 0 bases, with 6 bases of the junction left unmatched. From germline, CDR1 is MDHEN and CDR2 SYDVKM. The CDR3 is CASSLMQGVMNTEAFF. CDR3 DNA: TGTGCCAGCAGTTTAATGCAGGGGGTCATGAACACTGAAGCTTTCTTT.

The V and J genes are TRBV10-2 and TRBJ2-2, with 10 bases lining up with TRBD2. CDR1 WSHSY and CDR2 SAAADI come from the germline V gene. CDR3 length: 12 amino acids. J was trimmed by 8 bases and V by 6 bases; bases with no gene match: 0. The CDR3, as DNA: TGCGCCAGCAGACTAGCGGGGGGGGAGCTGTTTTTT. This codes for CASRLAGGELFF.

V is TRBV7-9 and J is TRBJ1-1; no clear D gene. The CDR3 extends over 11 amino acids. With 3 bases removed from V and 8 bases from J, the gap between germline ends came to 7 bases. CDR1 and CDR2 from the germline V gene are SEHNR and FQNEAQ (reference sequence). CDR3 sequence reads: CASSFFSEAFF. The CDR3 DNA sequence: TGTGCCAGCAGCTTCTTCTCGGAAGCTTTCTTT.

V usage is TRBV11-1 and J usage is TRBJ1-2, with D perhaps TRBD1 (6 bases). The V gene's germline CDR1 is SGHAT and CDR2 FQDESV (reference sequence). This CDR3 is built from 13 residues. V was clipped by 3 bases and J by 3 bases, with 8 bases between them. CDR3 bases: TGTGCCAGCAGCTTCAGGGGCTACTATGGCTACACCTTC. Translated, it gives CASSFRGYYGYTF.

The chain combines TRBV18 with TRBJ1-2; the match to TRBD1 covers 8 bases. The CDR3 totals 18 residues. Trimming cost V 0 bases and J 2 bases; bases outside gene matches: 11. CDR1 KGHSH and CDR2 LQKENI come from the germline V gene. The CDR3: CASSPPVSEDRVNYGYTF. CDR3 nucleotides: TGTGCCAGCTCACCACCCGTTTCCGAGGACAGGGTAAACTATGGCTACACCTTC.

The chain uses TRBV28 and TRBJ2-2, with TRBD1 identical over 8 bases. J gave up 4 bases and V 6 bases, and 1 base lay outside the gene matches. The V gene's germline CDR1 is MDHEN and CDR2 SYDVKM. This CDR3 is 13 amino acids long. In DNA form, the CDR3 reads TGTGCCAGCAGAACAGGGGGCACCGGGGAGCTGTTTTTT. This codes for CASRTGGTGELFF.

The CDR3 DNA is TGTGCCAGCAGACCTAGCGGGCCCCAAGTCATGAACACTGAAGCTTTCTTT. The encoded protein is CASRPSGPQVMNTEAFF. This chain links TRBV7-9 with TRBJ1-1; D is ambiguous. This CDR3 has 17 amino acids. Germline CDR1 and CDR2: SEHNR and FQNEAQ (reference sequence). V was clipped by 6 bases and J by 0 bases, with 20 bases between them. Full variable domain (missing parts from reference TRBV7-9 and TRBJ1-1): DTGVSQNPRHKITKRGQNVTFRCDPISEHNRLYWYRQTLGQGPEFLTYFQNEAQLEKSRLLSDRFSAERPKGSFSTLEIQRTEQGDSAMYLCASRPSGPQVMNTEAFFGQGTRLTVV.

The J gene is TRBJ2-4, the V gene TRBV28; weak D call: TRBD2 (5 bases). CDR1 and CDR2 (germline): MDHEN, SYDVKM. Trimming left V 2 bases short and J 1 base short, with 24 bases between. This CDR3 has 20 amino acids. DNA for the CDR3: TGTGCCAGCAGTTTAGGAGGTAGCATTATCTTGGGCCGGGCCAAAAACATTCAGTACTTC. This encodes CASSLGGSIILGRAKNIQYF. The full variable domain, with the rest looked up from reference TRBV28 and TRBJ2-4, is DVKVTQSSRYLVKRTGEKVFLECVQDMDHENMFWYRQDPGLGLRLIYFSYDVKMKEKGDIPEGYSVSREKKERFSLILESASTNQTSMYLCASSLGGSIILGRAKNIQYFGAGTRLSVL.

V usage is TRBV29-1 and J usage is TRBJ1-1; 7 nucleotides agree with TRBD1. CDR3 size: 13 residues. V dropped 4 bases and J dropped 0; count of bases not matched to a gene: 2. Germline loops: CDR1 SQVTM, CDR2 ANQGSEA. The CDR3 DNA is TGCAGCGTTGGGGGACAGATGAACACTGAAGCTTTCTTT. Protein: CSVGGQMNTEAFF.